The rows below give T cell receptor beta chains drawn from one sample of a study of T cell responses to AZD1222 COVID-19 vaccine. The repertoire was sequenced with immunoSEQ multiplex PCR; TCRdb's copy has only in-frame clones and lacks some. The sample has roughly 84,000 clones, approximately 85% seen once. The source material was peripheral blood, sampled 28 days after the second AZD1222 dose. All receptors derive from an adult who received the AZD1222 COVID-19 vaccine. CDR3s include the opening cysteine and the closing phenylalanine or tryptophan. Each record gives: clone size, D gene, V gene, J gene, CDR3 DNA, CDR3 protein. A D gene is named only where the DNA matches it firmly. Not all rows give a size; the values are once, few, many and, for expanded clones, a class.

.	.	TRBV3-1/TRBV3-2	TRBJ2-7	TGTGCCAGCAGCCAATCTTCGCTCGAGCAGTACTTC	CASSQSSLEQYF
.	.	TRBV7-8	TRBJ1-5	TGTGCCAGCAGCTCGGATGACAGTAGCAATCAGCCCCAGCATTTT	CASSSDDSSNQPQHF
.	TRBD1	TRBV29-1	TRBJ2-7	TGCAGCGTTGGTCAGGACAGGCACTACGAGCAGTACTTC	CSVGQDRHYEQYF
.	.	TRBV15	TRBJ2-7	TGTGCCACCAGCAGAGACCCGGACAGATCCGAGCAGTACTTC	CATSRDPDRSEQYF
.	.	TRBV11-2	TRBJ2-3	TGTGCCAGCAGCTCAGGGGCCTCGGATACGCAGTATTTT	CASSSGASDTQYF
.	TRBD2	TRBV27	TRBJ2-1	TGTGCCAGCAGTTCAACCCGAAGGACTAGCGGGAGAAATGAGCAGTTCTTC	CASSSTRRTSGRNEQFF
.	.	TRBV6-2/TRBV6-3	TRBJ1-5	TGTGCCAGCAGTTACGGCGGATCCGACAGGTTGAGCAATCAGCCCCAGCATTTT	CASSYGGSDRLSNQPQHF
.	.	TRBV11-3	TRBJ2-1	TGTGCCAGCAGCTTAGTCTCGGGGGACCCGTGGGACAATGAGCAGTTCTTC	CASSLVSGDPWDNEQFF
few	.	TRBV2	TRBJ1-2	TGTGCCAGCAGTGAAGACCTTGGGGGCTACACCTTC	CASSEDLGGYTF
.	.	TRBV2	TRBJ1-2	TGTGCCACAGCCCTAGGGGCAGTGGGCTACACCTTC	CATALGAVGYTF
.	TRBD1	TRBV11-2	TRBJ2-2	TGTGCCAGCAGCTTAGAAGAAAGGGGGCGTTCTACCGGGGACCTGTTTTTT	CASSLEERGRSTGDLFF
.	.	TRBV7-2	TRBJ2-5	TGTGCCAGCAGCCCTACGGAGGGAAGAAAGGGGGTGCGAGAGACCCAGTACTTC	CASSPTEGRKGVRETQYF
.	TRBD1	TRBV6-4	TRBJ2-2	TGTGCCAGCAGTCCACAGGGGTCCACCGGGGAGCTGTTTTTT	CASSPQGSTGELFF
.	.	TRBV27	TRBJ2-6	TGTGCCAGCAGCCCTCTAGAGACTGGGGCCAACGTCCTGACTTTC	CASSPLETGANVLTF
.	.	TRBV11-2	TRBJ2-2	TGTGCCAGCAGCCCCAGGGCTGGACAGAGGGTCGTCACCGGGGAGCTGTTTTTT	CASSPRAGQRVVTGELFF
.	TRBD2	TRBV4-3	TRBJ2-1	TGCGCCAGCAGCCCAAGGACTAGCGGGGTTTTAGAGCAGTTCTTC	CASSPRTSGVLEQFF